This T cell receptor beta chain emerged from a study of OX40 agonist ivuxolimab in advanced cancers. Looked up from germline, CDR1 is LGHNA and CDR2 is YNFKEQ. The CDR3 is 15 residues long. V was clipped by 5 bases and J by 8 bases, with 16 bases between them. The method was immunoSEQ multiplex PCR; TCRdb's version includes in-frame clones alone and lacks a portion of them. The profile shows 45,000 or so clones, 80% to 90% of them singletons. The chain employs TRBV4-2 and TRBJ1-6; tentatively, D is TRBD1 (5 bases). The source material was CD4+ or CD8+ T cells sorted from blood, sampled in a trial of the OX40 agonist ivuxolimab. The sequence derives from an adult with an advanced solid tumor such as melanoma, head and neck, liver or kidney cancer. The CDR3 spells CASSLEGGVYSPLHF. The CDR3, as DNA: TGTGCCAGCAGCTTGGAGGGAGGGGTTTATTCACCCCTCCACTTT.